Below, 23 T cell receptor beta chains from the same sample are listed, as sequenced in a study of human T cells and chemical hapten exposure. Using its own MiXCR run on the RACE reads, TCRdb lists one record per CDR3 protein. The sample records more than 100,000 distinct CDR3 sequences, around 13% being singletons. Regarding time point: patch test 1, 2 weeks after DPC sensitization. Treatment denoted: therapeutic diphenylcyclopropenone sensitization with weekly scalp DPC. Material: whole blood, obtained in connection with sensitization to the hapten diphenylcyclopropenone (DPC). These TCRs come from a man aged 18 to 29 with alopecia areata. Some clones in this sample may be carry-over from other donors' samples.

This clonotype has ten or more counts. V gene TRBV18 combines with J gene TRBJ2-2; TRBD1 matches 8 bases. The CDR3 runs 14 residues. The germline V gene has CDR1 KGHSH and CDR2 LQKENI. J lost 7 bases, V lost 6 bases, and 7 bases had no gene match. CDR3 loop: CASSYDRGSGELFF. The CDR3 DNA sequence: TGTGCCAGCTCCTACGACAGGGGAAGCGGGGAGCTGTTTTTT.

V and J are TRBV5-4 and TRBJ2-3; D remains ambiguous. CDR3 length: 14 residues. Trimming pared 2 bases from V and 3 bases from J, leaving 10 bases between. Germline V lookup: CDR1 SGHNT, CDR2 YYREEE (reference sequence). For the CDR3, the DNA is TGTGCCAGCAGCTTCGCTGACGAGACAGATACGCAGTATTTT. Its protein product is CASSFADETDTQYF.

This chain connects TRBV12-3 or TRBV12-4 to TRBJ1-2; TRBD1 aligns across 9 bases. The CDR3 loop spans 16 amino acids. After removal of 5 bases from V and 4 bases from J, the junction contained 11 bases not matched to a gene. Here the CDR3 reads CASSQYRGRTPYGYTF. Written as DNA, the CDR3 is TGTGCCAGCAGTCAATACAGGGGGCGCACCCCCTATGGCTACACCTTC.

This chain links TRBV28 with TRBJ1-2; D unclear. Trimming took 10 bases from V and 4 from J, leaving 10 bases between them. Germline V gene sequence: CDR1 MDHEN, CDR2 SYDVKM. The CDR3 spans 11 residues. This CDR3 is CAIALSYGYTF. The CDR3 DNA reads TGTGCCATCGCACTCAGCTATGGCTACACCTTC.

V usage is TRBV21-1 and J usage is TRBJ2-6; the table's D call TRBD1 went unverified against the DNA. TRBV21-1 has pseudogene status. The CDR3 consists of 19 residues. The CDR3 sequence is CASSKWGVILHSGANVLTF. The CDR3 DNA reads as TGTGCCAGCAGCAAATGGGGGGTCATCCTCCACTCTGGGGCCAACGTCCTGACTTTC.

The chain has TRBV29-1 and TRBJ1-1; no clear D. Germline V gives CDR1 SQVTM, CDR2 ANQGSEA. The CDR3 is 10 amino acids. V gave up 5 bases and J gave up 5 bases, with 6 bases separating them. CDR3 residues: CSVFGTEAFF. The CDR3 coding sequence is TGCAGCGTTTTCGGAACTGAAGCTTTCTTT.

This clonotype was recorded a few times. The J gene is TRBJ2-7, the V gene TRBV12-3 or TRBV12-4, with a possible D match to TRBD2 (5 bases). Trimming pared 5 bases from V and 6 bases from J, leaving 11 bases between. The CDR3 loop spans 12 amino acids. CDR3 DNA: TGTGCCAGCAGTCCCCCCCGGGGCGAGCAGTACTTC. Translated: CASSPPRGEQYF.

This clonotype was seen more than once but under ten times. This CDR3 reads CASSFSGTGDEQYF. The CDR3 DNA reads TGTGCCAGCAGTTTTTCCGGGACAGGGGACGAGCAGTACTTC. J is TRBJ2-7 and V is TRBV12-3 or TRBV12-4; 10 bases are shared with TRBD1. CDR3 length: 14 amino acids. The V and J ends lost 3 bases and 5 bases, in that order; junction bases with no gene match: 4.

This clonotype turned up a few times. This sequence joins TRBV4-2 and TRBJ2-2; either TRBD1 or TRBD2 may fit D (5 bases each). The germline V gene has CDR1 LGHNA and CDR2 YNFKEQ. The CDR3 consists of 16 residues. V was clipped by 0 bases and J by 6 bases, with 14 bases between them. CDR3 region: CASSQDPGPIAGELFF. The CDR3 DNA sequence: TGTGCCAGCAGCCAAGATCCGGGACCCATTGCCGGGGAGCTGTTTTTT.

This clonotype was detected a few times. The V gene is TRBV27, the J gene TRBJ1-2, with 8 bases matching TRBD1. V shed 6 bases and J 3 bases; nucleotides not matched to a gene: 3. The germline CDR1 and CDR2 sequences are MNHEY and SMNVEV (reference sequence). The CDR3 is 13 residues long. The CDR3 bases are TGTGCCAGCAGACAGGGGGGAGACTATGGCTACACCTTC. Protein sequence: CASRQGGDYGYTF.

This clonotype was found many times. V gene TRBV6-1 combines with J gene TRBJ2-7, with a possible D match to TRBD2 (5 bases). The CDR3 spans 13 residues. Germline-derived CDR1 and CDR2 are MNHNS and SASEGT. V shed 4 bases and J shed 5 bases, with 12 bases lying between them. CDR3 DNA sequence: TGTGCCAGCAGTGTGGGGAACGGGAACGAGCAGTACGTC. Its translation: CASSVGNGNEQYV.

V is TRBV29-1 and J is TRBJ1-5; weak D call: TRBD1 (5 bases). The V gene lost 4 bases and the J gene lost 7 bases, with 20 bases spanning the gap. The length of the CDR3 is 15 residues. In germline, CDR1 is SQVTM, CDR2 ANQGSEA. CDR3 nucleotides: TGCAGCGTTGGAGAAGCAGGGAGGCTAGGACAGCCCCAGCATTTT. It translates to CSVGEAGRLGQPQHF.

This clonotype was detected a few times. This chain connects TRBV10-1 to TRBJ2-5; tentatively, D is TRBD2 (6 bases). The CDR3 runs 14 residues. Germline V gives CDR1 WNHNN, CDR2 SYGVQD (reference sequence). Trimming removed 0 bases from V and 3 bases from J, with 8 bases in between. This chain's CDR3 is CASSESRGEETQYF. The CDR3 DNA follows: TGCGCCAGCAGTGAGTCGCGGGGAGAAGAGACCCAGTACTTC.

This chain links TRBV9 with TRBJ1-3; the D is unclear. The V end was cut by 4 bases, the J end by 1 base, with 9 bases between. The germline gives CDR1 SGDLS, CDR2 YYNGEE. The CDR3 consists of 14 residues. The DNA of the CDR3 is TGTGCCAGCAGCCCTTATTCGTCTGGAAACACCATATATTTT. Protein sequence: CASSPYSSGNTIYF.

This clonotype was seen a handful of times. V and J are TRBV7-2 and TRBJ2-5; no firm D call. Germline loops: CDR1 SGHTA, CDR2 FQGNSA. The CDR3 sequence is 14 residues long. Trimming removed 5 bases at V and 2 bases at J, with 12 bases between. The CDR3 is CASSRPRHQETQYF. CDR3 DNA sequence: TGTGCCAGCAGCCGCCCTCGACATCAAGAGACCCAGTACTTC.

This clonotype appeared a few times. Here the CDR3 DNA reads TGCAGCGTTGTGCCACAGGGGAGCGAGACCCAGTACTTC. This encodes CSVVPQGSETQYF. The rearrangement joins TRBV29-1 to TRBJ2-5, with 7 bases matching TRBD1. The CDR3 is made up of 13 amino acids. V lost 4 bases to trimming and J lost 5 bases; unmatched junction nucleotides: 7. CDR1 and CDR2 from the germline V gene are SQVTM and ANQGSEA. The variable domain in full, with the rest retrieved from reference TRBV29-1 and TRBJ2-5, is SAVISQKPSRDICQRGTSLTIQCQVDSQVTMMFWYRQQPGQSLTLIATANQGSEATYESGFVIDKFPISRPNLTFSTLTVSNMSPEDSSIYLCSVVPQGSETQYFGPGTRLLVL.

The chain employs TRBV4-1 and TRBJ1-2, with TRBD1 as a possible D gene (5 bases). Germline-derived CDR1 and CDR2 are MGHRA and YSYEKL. The CDR3 totals 15 residues. Between the trimmed V and J ends, which lost 0 bases and 4 bases, there was a span of 12 bases. CDR3 nucleotide sequence: TGCGCCAGCAGCCAAGAGGCAGGGCCCGGCTATGGCTACACCTTC. Translating gives CASSQEAGPGYGYTF.

This clonotype was counted many times. The chain employs TRBV20-1 and TRBJ1-5, with D maybe TRBD1 (5 bases). The CDR3 runs 14 residues. Between the trimmed V and J ends, which lost 3 bases and 2 bases, there was a span of 11 bases. From germline, CDR1 is DFQATT and CDR2 SNEGSKA (reference sequence). The CDR3 spells CSASLGVGNQPQHF. The CDR3 bases are TGCAGTGCTAGTTTAGGGGTTGGCAATCAGCCCCAGCATTTT.

This clonotype was picked up many times. This chain connects TRBV7-2 to TRBJ2-7; the D gene is possibly TRBD1 (5 bases). CDR1 is SGHTA and CDR2 is FQGNSA in the germline V gene. This CDR3 is 15 amino acids long. V was pared by 5 bases and J by 2 bases, with 16 bases between. The chain's CDR3 is CASSPSPTATYEQYF. The CDR3 coding sequence is TGTGCCAGCAGCCCTTCCCCGACAGCTACCTACGAGCAGTACTTC.

The table lists this clonotype with a few counts. The chain carries TRBV7-9 and TRBJ2-7; unclear D gene. The V end lost 8 bases, the J end lost 1 base, and 6 bases lay between the germline ends. Germline loops: CDR1 SEHNR, CDR2 FQNEAQ (reference sequence). The CDR3 totals 11 residues. DNA for the CDR3: TGTGCCAGCGGGATATCCTACGAGCAGTACGTC. It yields the protein CASGISYEQYV.

The V and J genes are TRBV7-2 and TRBJ1-2; D call uncertain. In germline, CDR1 is SGHTA, CDR2 FQGNSA. The CDR3 covers 17 residues. Trimming shortened V by 3 bases and J by 6 bases, and 23 bases separated the two germline ends. This CDR3 is CASSFDVMALFLHGYTF. The CDR3 DNA sequence: TGTGCCAGCAGCTTTGATGTCATGGCCCTCTTTTTACATGGCTACACCTTC.

This clonotype was seen a few times. V and J are TRBV4-1 and TRBJ2-1; D might be TRBD1 or TRBD2, each matching 8 bases. V was shortened by 2 bases and J by 6 bases, with 23 bases between the two germline ends. Germline V gives CDR1 MGHRA, CDR2 YSYEKL. The CDR3 covers 18 residues. In DNA, the CDR3 is TGCGCCAGCAGCCAACGATTTACAGGGGGACTAGTTGGCAATGAGCAGTTCTTC. Its translation: CASSQRFTGGLVGNEQFF.

This clonotype was picked up a small number of times. The CDR3 loop reads CASSGITGTRDTGELFF. Here the CDR3 DNA reads TGTGCCAGCAGCGGAATAACCGGGACTAGAGACACCGGGGAGCTGTTTTTT. V gene TRBV7-6 combines with J gene TRBJ2-2; TRBD2 agrees at 8 bases. Germline values: CDR1 SGHVS, CDR2 FNYEAQ. J gave up 3 bases and V 5 bases, and 11 bases lay outside the gene matches. This CDR3 has 17 residues.